This T cell receptor beta chain was obtained from a study of cytotoxic CD8 clonotypes in ibrutinib-treated CLL (dated by TCRdb to the early 2020s). In the study overall: The cohort had about ten relapsed/refractory and more than 14 treatment-naive patients; fewer than 18 were IGHV unmutated. Every sample from remission and from progressive disease was obtained while the patients were still on ibrutinib. Longitudinal samples were obtainable from about 30% of the 86 participants in the trial. Partial responses were observed in approximately 24 patients and complete responses in 2; after a median follow-up of about 69 months, remission was maintained in approximately 14 patients and progression was observed in approximately twelve. An average of roughly 270,000 productive templates and 94,082 productive rearrangements was obtained per sample. Response samples were obtained after a median of 12 months of treatment, with a range of roughly 6 to 36 months. Cryopreserved peripheral blood mononuclear cells were obtained prior to treatment, at the time of response, and at either disease progression or sustained remission. Broader findings and caveats from the paper: Public clonotypes were found to be uncommon and were observed to contract or remain stable during treatment; the increase in clonality was shown to reflect expansion of private clonotypes at ibrutinib response. At baseline, clonality was higher than in age-matched healthy donors and showed a strong correlation with circulating CD8+ T-cell counts. An increase in clonality was observed at ibrutinib response, with clonality remaining stable during sustained remission and falling back toward baseline at progression. Sustained-remission and progressing patients did not have matched sampling times, and lymph node repertoires were not examined.

Reading the label with the study, this specimen's time point is: roughly 2 years on ibrutinib. For TCR beta library preparation, around 2.1 micrograms of genomic DNA were extracted from the cryopreserved PBMCs. Longitudinal blood samples from CLL patients on ibrutinib monotherapy underwent high-throughput TCR beta sequencing. The patients were enrolled in a single-center, open-label phase 2 trial of ibrutinib monotherapy. Concerning this clone: Its antigen is still unknown. There are no base qualities to consult, and no much larger clone falls within one base.

CDR1 and CDR2 are read off the germline V gene (reference sequence) as MNHEY and SMNVEV. Trimming accounts for 4 bases at V and 2 bases at J, while the number of junction bases matched to no gene is 2. The CDR3 spans 14 residues, from the cysteine through the phenylalanine. The DNA shown is the 42-base CDR3, in frame from base 1. A MiSeq instrument was used for deep resolution sequencing, which targeted depths ranging from 1 in 1 million up to 1 in 200,000 T cells, with coverage averaging 10x for each clonotype. TCR beta libraries were generated with the immunoSEQ hsTCRB Kit. Under the source paper's analysis protocol: Data were analyzed with ImmunoSEQ Data Assistant and ImmunoSEQ Analyzer, with V, D and J genes assigned per IMGT definitions. Clonality was computed as one minus normalized Shannon entropy of productive rearrangement frequencies, ranging from 0 to 1. Only overrepresented clonotypes making up at least 0.05% of the repertoire of each patient were included in the public clonotype analysis. About twelve repertoires from age-matched healthy donors, obtained from immuneACCESS, served as clonality controls. TCRdb's version of the immuneACCESS table is confined to in-frame rearrangements and falls short of the full clone set. An unresolved V gene accounts for under half of the shortfall where checked; the remainder is of unknown origin. V, J and clone size were drawn from that table, and D and trimming were deduced from the DNA. The sample table contains fewer than 150,000 clones; only one count was recorded for approximately 80% of them. The ten largest clonotypes hold 3.3% of the sample.

Sequencing was performed on PBMCs, taken after 24 months of ibrutinib treatment. The V and J genes are TRBV27 and TRBJ2-4; 7 bases in between match TRBD1. The sequence came from a human donor with chronic lymphocytic leukemia. The DNA sequence is as follows: TGTGCCAGCAGTTCGGGACAGACCAAAAACATTCAGTACTTC. This is translated as CASSSGQTKNIQYF.